The 29 T cell receptor beta chains presented below share a single source sample, sequenced in a study of T-cell memory formation after mild COVID-19. Via MiXCR, TCRdb re-called the 5' RACE reads, giving one row per CDR3 protein. The sample records roughly 130,000 distinct CDR3 sequences, approximately 15% being singletons. Source material: PBMCs or a T cell subset sorted from them (not recorded which). The source of these receptors is a man aged 18 to 30 who had mild COVID-19 (a few samples of this study predate the infection). Cell type and time point are not known.

The rearrangement joins TRBV4-2 to TRBJ1-2; unclear D gene. V was clipped by 0 bases and J by 8 bases, with 4 bases between them. Germline-derived CDR1 and CDR2 are LGHNA and YNFKEQ. This CDR3 is built from 11 residues. The CDR3 reads CASSQEGGYTF. The CDR3 nucleotides read TGTGCCAGCAGCCAAGAGGGGGGCTACACCTTC.

This sequence joins TRBV6-2 or TRBV6-3 and TRBJ2-7; no firm D call. V gave up 6 bases and J gave up 2 bases, with 11 bases separating them. Germline assignment: CDR1 MNHEY and CDR2 SVGEGT. The CDR3 loop spans 13 amino acids. The CDR3 here is CASSHSGTYEQYF. In nucleotides, the CDR3 is TGTGCCAGCAGCCATTCAGGAACCTACGAGCAGTACTTC.

This chain uses TRBV25-1 with TRBJ1-2; D gene uncertain. CDR3 size: 11 residues. Deletions cut 8 bases from V and 0 bases from J, with 4 bases between. Per the germline V gene, CDR1 is MGHDK and CDR2 is SYGVNS. The CDR3 reads CASGANYGYTF. CDR3 coding DNA: TGTGCCAGCGGTGCTAACTATGGCTACACCTTC.

This clonotype turned up a few times. This chain uses TRBV20-1 with TRBJ2-3, with 8 bases lining up with TRBD2. This CDR3 is 17 amino acids long. V was pared by 0 bases and J by 0 bases, with 8 bases of the junction left unmatched. Germline assignment: CDR1 DFQATT and CDR2 SNEGSKA (reference sequence). Here the CDR3 reads CSARDYKRGSSTDTQYF. The CDR3 DNA follows: TGCAGTGCTAGAGATTACAAGCGGGGGAGTAGCACAGATACGCAGTATTTT.

This chain links TRBV2 with TRBJ2-5; D might be TRBD2 (6 bases). Germline V gene data show CDR1 as SNHLY and CDR2 as FYNNEI. Trimming took 8 bases from V and 0 from J, leaving 13 bases between them. The CDR3 spans 14 residues. This CDR3 is CASQHRGYQETQYF. CDR3 bases: TGTGCCAGCCAGCACCGGGGGTACCAAGAGACCCAGTACTTC.

This clonotype was detected only a few times. The rearrangement joins TRBV5-1 to TRBJ2-3; possibly TRBD2 for D (6 bases). The CDR3 has 14 residues. Germline V gene lookup returns CDR1 SGHRS and CDR2 YFSETQ. V dropped 7 bases and J dropped 6 bases, with 18 bases sitting between them. The CDR3 DNA sequence: TGCGCCAGCGTCCGGGCTAGCGCTCGGGATACGCAGTATTTT. This encodes CASVRASARDTQYF.

This sequence joins TRBV9 and TRBJ1-6; D call uncertain. Trimming left V 4 bases short and J 7 bases short, with 18 bases between. This CDR3 region has 16 residues. CDR1 and CDR2 (germline): SGDLS, YYNGEE. CDR3 sequence reads: CASSPREGEGNSPLHF. CDR3 nucleotide sequence: TGTGCCAGCAGCCCCCGCGAGGGAGAAGGGAATTCACCCCTCCACTTT. The full variable domain, with the rest looked up from reference TRBV9 and TRBJ1-6, is DSGVTQTPKHLITATGQRVTLRCSPRSGDLSVYWYQQSLDQGLQFLIQYYNGEERAKGNILERFSAQQFPDLHSELNLSSLELGDSALYFCASSPREGEGNSPLHFGNGTRLTVT.

The rearrangement uses TRBV7-8 and TRBJ2-1; possibly TRBD2 for D (5 bases). The V end was cut by 1 base, the J end by 6 bases, with 10 bases between. The CDR3 is made up of 14 amino acids. Germline V gives CDR1 SGHVS, CDR2 FQNEAQ. CDR3 sequence reads: CASSLVASSNEQFF. As DNA, the CDR3 is TGTGCCAGCAGCTTAGTAGCTAGCTCCAATGAGCAGTTCTTC.

V is TRBV12-3 or TRBV12-4 and J is TRBJ2-5; 7 bases match TRBD2. The CDR3 extends over 16 amino acids. V dropped 3 bases and J dropped 2; count of bases not matched to a gene: 9. CDR3 residues: CASSFGGGVLQETQYF. The CDR3 DNA follows: TGTGCCAGCAGTTTCGGCGGGGGAGTACTTCAAGAGACCCAGTACTTC.

This clonotype was detected a few times. V and J are TRBV12-3 or TRBV12-4 and TRBJ2-7, with D perhaps TRBD2 (6 bases). The CDR3 totals 16 residues. The V end lost 6 bases, the J end lost 0 bases, and 18 bases lay between the germline ends. CDR3: CASRPGLPGPSYEQYV. The CDR3 coding sequence is TGTGCCAGCAGACCGGGACTCCCTGGGCCCTCCTACGAGCAGTACGTC.

This clonotype has a count of ten or more. This chain uses TRBV7-2 with TRBJ2-5, with 7 bases fitting TRBD2. The CDR3 runs to 13 residues. J was trimmed by 5 bases and V by 8 bases; bases with no gene match: 8. Germline lookup yields CDR1 SGHTA and CDR2 FQGNSA. CDR3 DNA: TGTGCCAGCTCGGAGACTAGCTTGGAGACCCAGTACTTC. Amino acids: CASSETSLETQYF.

This chain joins TRBV11-1 and TRBJ2-5; D is unclear. The CDR3 runs to 14 residues. V lost 2 bases to trimming and J lost 1 base, with 8 bases between them. CDR1 is SGHAT, CDR2 FQDESV, per germline (reference sequence). CDR3 in DNA: TGTGCCAGCAGCTTACGTCAGCCCCAAGAGACCCAGTACTTC. Its translation is CASSLRQPQETQYF. The full variable domain, with the rest looked up from reference TRBV11-1 and TRBJ2-5, is EAEVAQSPRYKITEKSQAVAFWCDPISGHATLYWYRQILGQGPELLVQFQDESVVDDSQLPKDRFSAERLKGVDSTLKIQPAELGDSAMYLCASSLRQPQETQYFGPGTRLLVL.

A note on this clonotype: One end of the junction fails to match germline, which may point to a read error. This chain uses TRBV7-3 with TRBJ2-3, with D perhaps TRBD2 (6 bases). In germline, CDR1 is SGHTA, CDR2 FQGTGA. The CDR3 has 13 residues. The chain's CDR3 is CACSAGGTDTQYF. CDR3 in DNA: TGTGCCTGCAGCGCCGGAGGGACAGATACGCAGTATTTT.

J is TRBJ2-1 and V is TRBV19, with a weak D call TRBD2 (5 bases). Per the germline V gene, CDR1 is LNHDA and CDR2 is SQIVND (reference sequence). V dropped 3 bases and J dropped 10 bases, with 13 bases sitting between them. The length of the CDR3 is 13 residues. In DNA, the CDR3 is TGTGCCAGTAGTATCCGAGGGATCAACGAGCAGTTCTTC. It yields the protein CASSIRGINEQFF. Drawing the rest from reference TRBV19 and TRBJ2-1, the complete variable domain is DGGITQSPKYLFRKEGQNVTLSCEQNLNHDAMYWYRQDPGQGLRLIYYSQIVNDFQKGDIAEGYSVSREKKESFPLTVTSAQKNPTAFYLCASSIRGINEQFFGPGTRLTVL.

This clonotype was seen a few times. The rearrangement joins TRBV5-4 to TRBJ2-1; D possibly corresponds to TRBD2 (6 bases). The CDR3 is 18 amino acids. In germline, CDR1 is SGHNT, CDR2 YYREEE (reference sequence). With 3 bases removed from V and 0 bases from J, the gap between germline ends came to 19 bases. The CDR3 coding sequence is TGTGCCAGCAGCTCGACGAGGTCCGGGGGATTCTCCTACAATGAGCAGTTCTTC. Translation gives CASSSTRSGGFSYNEQFF.

The chain is built from TRBV5-1 and TRBJ2-1, with D uncertain. The V end was cut by 0 bases, the J end by 0 bases, with 4 bases between. Germline CDR1 SGHRS, CDR2 YFSETQ. The CDR3 contains 14 residues. Here the CDR3 reads CASSLASSYNEQFF. The CDR3 DNA reads TGCGCCAGCAGCTTGGCTAGCTCCTACAATGAGCAGTTCTTC.

The chain links TRBV29-1 to TRBJ2-1, with no clear D. The V gene's germline CDR1 is SQVTM and CDR2 ANQGSEA. The CDR3 runs to 14 residues. V lost 8 bases, J lost 5 bases, and 19 bases lay in between. CDR3: CSSGSLGMDNEQFF. CDR3 coding DNA: TGCAGCTCCGGGTCGTTGGGGATGGACAATGAGCAGTTCTTC.

The chain joins TRBV15 to TRBJ1-2; D not certain. This CDR3 region has 12 residues. Trimming took off 5 bases at V and 4 bases at J, with 8 bases between the two ends. CDR1 is LNHNV, CDR2 YYDKDF, per germline (reference sequence). The CDR3 coding sequence is TGTGCCACCAGCGCCACCGGCTATGGCTACACCTTC. This sequence encodes CATSATGYGYTF. The full variable domain, in which reference TRBV15 and TRBJ1-2 provide the parts outside the CDR3, is DAMVIQNPRYQVTQFGKPVTLSCSQTLNHNVMYWYQQKSSQAPKLLFHYYDKDFNNEADTPDNFQSRRPNTSFCFLDIRSPGLGDTAMYLCATSATGYGYTFGSGTRLTVV.

There are a few counts of this clonotype. The V and J genes are TRBV6-4 and TRBJ2-1; 11 bases are a match to TRBD2. Germline assignment: CDR1 MRHNA and CDR2 SNTAGT. J was trimmed by 7 bases and V by 4 bases; bases with no gene match: 6. The CDR3 has 15 residues. For the CDR3, the DNA is TGTGCCAGCAGTGCCACTAGCGGGGGTTTAAATGAGCAGTTCTTC. This gives the protein CASSATSGGLNEQFF.

This clonotype occurred a few times. The rearrangement joins TRBV6-5 to TRBJ2-5, with D possibly being TRBD1 (6 bases). Looked up from germline, CDR1 is MNHEY and CDR2 is SVGAGI. The ends were cut back, 2 bases at V and 2 bases at J, with 9 bases in the middle. CDR3 length: 14 residues. The CDR3 spells CASSYGGQQETQYF. The CDR3, as DNA: TGTGCCAGCAGTTACGGGGGCCAGCAAGAGACCCAGTACTTC.

The V gene is TRBV5-1, the J gene TRBJ2-2, with TRBD1 matching over 8 bases. This CDR3 has 16 amino acids. CDR1 is SGHRS, CDR2 YFSETQ, per germline. The junction had 9 bases not matched to a gene; V was cut back by 4 bases and J by 4 bases. The CDR3 DNA sequence: TGCGCCAGCAGCCGAATCGGACAGGGCAGCACCGGGGAGCTGTTTTTT. Translation gives CASSRIGQGSTGELFF.

The chain has TRBV5-1 and TRBJ1-1; D ambiguous. Germline CDR1 and CDR2: SGHRS and YFSETQ. The CDR3 is 14 residues long. Trimming stripped 2 bases from V and 1 base from J, with 9 bases between. CDR3 in amino acids: CASSFSPANTEAFF. In DNA form, the CDR3 reads TGCGCCAGCAGCTTTTCGCCAGCGAACACTGAAGCTTTCTTT. The variable domain in full, with the rest retrieved from reference TRBV5-1 and TRBJ1-1, is KAGVTQTPRYLIKTRGQQVTLSCSPISGHRSVSWYQQTPGQGLQFLFEYFSETQRNKGNFPGRFSGRQFSNSRSEMNVSTLELGDSALYLCASSFSPANTEAFFGQGTRLTVV.

This clonotype was picked up a small number of times. The chain uses TRBV9 and TRBJ2-3; a weak D match, TRBD2 (6 bases). The CDR3 covers 14 residues. V dropped 10 bases and J dropped 7 bases, with 22 bases sitting between them. In germline, CDR1 is SGDLS, CDR2 YYNGEE. CDR3 nucleotide sequence: TGTGCCTCAAACGCGGGGACCGGGATGAATACGCAGTATTTT. Its protein is CASNAGTGMNTQYF.

The chain has TRBV10-1 and TRBJ1-1; a possible D gene is TRBD1 (6 bases). V shed 5 bases and J shed 2 bases, with 15 bases lying between them. The V gene's germline CDR1 is WNHNN and CDR2 SYGVQD (reference sequence). This CDR3 is 15 amino acids long. The CDR3: CASSNSGGGNTEAFF. In nucleotides, the CDR3 is TGCGCCAGCAGTAACTCGGGTGGGGGCAACACTGAAGCTTTCTTT.

This rearrangement joins TRBV10-1 to TRBJ2-2; TRBD1 aligns across 7 bases. V dropped 4 bases and J dropped 1; count of bases not matched to a gene: 3. The CDR3 covers 15 residues. Per germline, CDR1 WNHNN and CDR2 SYGVQD (reference sequence). The CDR3 reads CASSGNRGNTGELFF. The CDR3 nucleotides are TGCGCCAGCAGTGGAAACAGGGGGAACACCGGGGAGCTGTTTTTT.

This clonotype was seen repeatedly, ten times or more. The CDR3 DNA reads TGCGCCAGCAGCCCGGGACTAGCAGAGACCCAGTACTTC. Its translation: CASSPGLAETQYF. The gene calls are TRBV5-1 and TRBJ2-5, with TRBD2 matching over 9 bases. Germline CDR1 reads SGHRS; CDR2 reads YFSETQ. The trim removed 4 bases at V and 4 bases at J, leaving 2 bases unmatched. The CDR3 sequence is 13 residues long. The variable domain in full, completed from reference TRBV5-1 and TRBJ2-5, reads KAGVTQTPRYLIKTRGQQVTLSCSPISGHRSVSWYQQTPGQGLQFLFEYFSETQRNKGNFPGRFSGRQFSNSRSEMNVSTLELGDSALYLCASSPGLAETQYFGPGTRLLVL.

This clonotype was found a few times. The chain is built from TRBV7-2 and TRBJ2-3, with TRBD2 identical over 10 bases. The germline V gene encodes CDR1 SGHTA and CDR2 FQGNSA. The CDR3 contains 18 residues. V lost 3 bases, J lost 4 bases, and 13 bases stayed unmatched. The CDR3 nucleotides read TGTGCCAGCAGCTTGGGGCCCGCCAGCGGGGGGGTCTCAGATACGCAGTATTTT. Protein sequence: CASSLGPASGGVSDTQYF. The full variable domain, with the rest looked up from reference TRBV7-2 and TRBJ2-3, is GAGVSQSPSNKVTEKGKDVELRCDPISGHTALYWYRQSLGQGLEFLIYFQGNSAPDKSGLPSDRFSAERTGGSVSTLTIQRTQQEDSAVYLCASSLGPASGGVSDTQYFGPGTRLTVL.

This clonotype was seen at least ten times. The chain has TRBV12-3 or TRBV12-4 and TRBJ2-7; D might be TRBD2 (5 bases). The CDR3 sequence is 13 residues long. Trimming took 3 bases from V and 6 from J, leaving 12 bases between them. CDR3 nucleotide sequence: TGTGCCAGCAGTTTGTTTCTGGGGAGCGAGCAGTACTTC. Its protein is CASSLFLGSEQYF.

The chain links TRBV18 to TRBJ2-7; 11 bases fit TRBD1. The CDR3 runs 16 residues. J gave up 0 bases and V 2 bases, and 3 bases lay outside the gene matches. CDR1 is KGHSH and CDR2 is LQKENI in the germline V gene. The CDR3 reads CASSPGDRGNSYEQYV. The CDR3 nucleotides read TGTGCCAGCTCACCAGGGGACAGGGGGAACTCCTACGAGCAGTACGTC.